This TCR beta chain was profiled in a study of T cells expressing NK-cell markers. Overall study results and limits: Dominance of the CD3+CD56-NKG2C+ fraction by these clonotypes also held in several donors. Evidence did not settle whether expanded NKG2C+ T cell clones targeted HCMV.

Scientists made TCR beta cDNA using 5'RACE template switching with UMIs. For each CDR3 protein, TCRdb gives one entry from its re-call of the 5' RACE reads, without DNA. This repertoire includes roughly 170,000 distinct CDR3 sequences. As to this clonotype: Its antigen is unknown.

Sequencing was done on a sample of blood T cells: a sorted CD56 or NKG2C T cell subset, CD4+ or CD8+ T cells, or bulk PBMC T cells (not recorded which). The sequence came from a woman aged 18 to 75 in good health.

CDR3 sequence reads: CASSLAGLPSQETQYF. The chain employs TRBV7-8 and TRBJ2-5. Germline V gene lookup returns CDR1 SGHVS and CDR2 FQNEAQ. The CDR3 runs 16 residues. The whole variable domain, filled in from reference TRBV7-8 and TRBJ2-5, reads GAGVSQSPRYKVAKRGQDVALRCDPISGHVSLFWYQQALGQGPEFLTYFQNEAQLDKSGLPSDRFFAERPEGSVSTLKIQRTQQEDSAVYLCASSLAGLPSQETQYFGPGTRLLVL.